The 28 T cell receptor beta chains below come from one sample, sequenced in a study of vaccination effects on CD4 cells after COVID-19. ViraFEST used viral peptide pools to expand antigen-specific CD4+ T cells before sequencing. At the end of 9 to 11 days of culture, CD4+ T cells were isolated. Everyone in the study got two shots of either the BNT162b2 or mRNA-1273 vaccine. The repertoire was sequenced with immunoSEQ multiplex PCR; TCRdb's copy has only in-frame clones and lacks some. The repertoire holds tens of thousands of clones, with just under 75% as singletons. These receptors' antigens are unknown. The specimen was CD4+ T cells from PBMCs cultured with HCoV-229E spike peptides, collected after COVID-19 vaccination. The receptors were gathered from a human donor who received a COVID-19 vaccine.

Here the CDR3 reads CASSMIRGPRGGEKLFF. The CDR3 region has the DNA TGTGCCAGTAGTATGATCCGCGGCCCCAGGGGAGGTGAAAAACTGTTTTTT. The genes are TRBV19 and TRBJ1-4; a possible D gene is TRBD1 (6 bases). The CDR3 covers 17 residues. Germline-derived CDR1 and CDR2 are LNHDA and SQIVND (reference sequence). V gave up 3 bases and J gave up 7 bases, with 21 bases separating them.

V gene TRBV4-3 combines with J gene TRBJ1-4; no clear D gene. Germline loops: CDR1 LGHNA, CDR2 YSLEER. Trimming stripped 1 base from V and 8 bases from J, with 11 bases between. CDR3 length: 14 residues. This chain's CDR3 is CASSQGNSREKLFF. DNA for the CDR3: TGCGCCAGCAGCCAAGGAAACTCGAGAGAAAAACTGTTTTTT.

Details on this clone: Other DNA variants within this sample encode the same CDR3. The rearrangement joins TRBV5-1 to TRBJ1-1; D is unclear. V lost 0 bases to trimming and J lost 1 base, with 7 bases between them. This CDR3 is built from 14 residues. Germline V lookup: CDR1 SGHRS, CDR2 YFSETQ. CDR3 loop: CASSLDGSNTEAFF. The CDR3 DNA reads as TGCGCCAGCAGCTTGGACGGCTCGAACACTGAAGCTTTCTTT.

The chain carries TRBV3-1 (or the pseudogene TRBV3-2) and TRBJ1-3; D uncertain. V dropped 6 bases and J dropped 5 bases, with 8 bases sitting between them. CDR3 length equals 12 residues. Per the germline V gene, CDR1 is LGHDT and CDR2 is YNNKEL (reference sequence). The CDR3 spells CASSAERNTIYF. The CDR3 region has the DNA TGTGCCAGCAGTGCGGAGCGAAACACCATATATTTT.

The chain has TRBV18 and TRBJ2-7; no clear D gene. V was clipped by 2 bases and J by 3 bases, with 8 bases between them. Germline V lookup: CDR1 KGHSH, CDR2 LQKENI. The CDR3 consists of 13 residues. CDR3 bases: TGTGCCAGCTCACCAAGGGCAGGCTACGAGCAGTACGTC. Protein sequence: CASSPRAGYEQYV.

CDR3 coding DNA: TGTGCCAGCAGTGAAGAGCAGGGGTTCGAAACTGAAGCTTTCTTT. This translates into CASSEEQGFETEAFF. The chain employs TRBV6-1 and TRBJ1-1; D possibly corresponds to TRBD1 (6 bases). Trimming stripped 1 base from V and 5 bases from J, with 14 bases between. CDR1 MNHNS and CDR2 SASEGT come from the germline V gene. The CDR3 length is 15 residues.

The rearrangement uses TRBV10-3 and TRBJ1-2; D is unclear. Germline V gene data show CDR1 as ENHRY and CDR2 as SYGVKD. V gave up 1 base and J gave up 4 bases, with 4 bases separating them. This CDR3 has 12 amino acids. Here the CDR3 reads CAISEWVYGYTF. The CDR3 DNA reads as TGTGCCATCAGTGAGTGGGTCTATGGCTACACCTTC.

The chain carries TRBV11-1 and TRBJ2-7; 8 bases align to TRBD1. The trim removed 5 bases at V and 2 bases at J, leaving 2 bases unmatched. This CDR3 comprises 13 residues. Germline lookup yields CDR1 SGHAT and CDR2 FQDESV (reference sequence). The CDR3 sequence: CASSPTGAYEQYV. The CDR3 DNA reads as TGTGCCAGCAGCCCGACAGGGGCCTACGAGCAGTACGTC.

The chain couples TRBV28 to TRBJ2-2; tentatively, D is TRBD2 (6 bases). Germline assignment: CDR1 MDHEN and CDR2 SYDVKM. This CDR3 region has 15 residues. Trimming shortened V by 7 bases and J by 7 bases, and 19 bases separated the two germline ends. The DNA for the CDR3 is TGTGCCAGCATCGGTGCTAGCGCGTCTGGCGGGGAGCTGTTTTTT. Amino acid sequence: CASIGASASGGELFF.

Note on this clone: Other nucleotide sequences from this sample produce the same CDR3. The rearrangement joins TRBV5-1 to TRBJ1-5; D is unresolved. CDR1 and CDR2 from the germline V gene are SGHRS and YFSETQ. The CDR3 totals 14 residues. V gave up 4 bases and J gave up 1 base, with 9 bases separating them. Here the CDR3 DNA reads TGCGCCAGCAGCCTTGACGGGAGCAATCAGCCCCAGCATTTT. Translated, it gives CASSLDGSNQPQHF.

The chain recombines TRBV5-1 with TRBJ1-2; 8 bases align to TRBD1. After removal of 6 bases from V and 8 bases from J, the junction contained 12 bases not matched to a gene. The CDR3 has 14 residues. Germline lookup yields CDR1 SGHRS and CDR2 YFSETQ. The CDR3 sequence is CASKTLGQGEGYTF. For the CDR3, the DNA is TGCGCCAGCAAGACCCTAGGACAGGGTGAAGGCTACACCTTC.

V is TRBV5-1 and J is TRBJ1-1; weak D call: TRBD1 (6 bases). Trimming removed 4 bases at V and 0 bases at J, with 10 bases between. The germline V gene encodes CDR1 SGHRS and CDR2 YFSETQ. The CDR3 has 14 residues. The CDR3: CASSPDRMNTEAFF. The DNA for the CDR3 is TGCGCCAGCAGCCCCGACAGGATGAACACTGAAGCTTTCTTT.

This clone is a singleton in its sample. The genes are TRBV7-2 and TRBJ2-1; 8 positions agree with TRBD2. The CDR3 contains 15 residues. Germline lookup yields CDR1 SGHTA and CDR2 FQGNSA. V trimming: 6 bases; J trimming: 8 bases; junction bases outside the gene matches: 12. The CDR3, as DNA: TGTGCCAGCAGACAAGGGGGGACTAGGCACGATGAGCAGTTCTTC. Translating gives CASRQGGTRHDEQFF.

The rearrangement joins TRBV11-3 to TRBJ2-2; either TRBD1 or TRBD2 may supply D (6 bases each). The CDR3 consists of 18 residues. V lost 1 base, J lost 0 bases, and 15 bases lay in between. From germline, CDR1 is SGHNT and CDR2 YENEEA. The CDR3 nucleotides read TGTGCCAGCAGCTTAGTGGCTTGGGGGGCCACGAACACCGGGGAGCTGTTTTTT. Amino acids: CASSLVAWGATNTGELFF.

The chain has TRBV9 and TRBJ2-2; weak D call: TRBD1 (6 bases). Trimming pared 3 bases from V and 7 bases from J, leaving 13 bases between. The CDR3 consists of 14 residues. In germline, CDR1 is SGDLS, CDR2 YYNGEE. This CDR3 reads CASSGRQEFGELFF. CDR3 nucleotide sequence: TGTGCCAGCAGCGGACGACAGGAGTTCGGGGAGCTGTTTTTT.

The CDR3 DNA reads TGTGCCAGCAGCATGACGGATGGATACACTGAAGCTTTCTTT. Its protein is CASSMTDGYTEAFF. The V and J genes are TRBV11-2 and TRBJ1-1, with D hard to call. CDR3 length equals 14 residues. Trimming pared 5 bases from V and 3 bases from J, leaving 13 bases between. CDR1 is SGHAT and CDR2 is FQNNGV in the germline V gene.

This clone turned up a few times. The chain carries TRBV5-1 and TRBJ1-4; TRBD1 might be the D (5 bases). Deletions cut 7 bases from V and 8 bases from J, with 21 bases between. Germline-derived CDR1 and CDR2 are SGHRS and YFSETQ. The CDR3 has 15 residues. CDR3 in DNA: TGCGCCAGCTTCGGAAAATCAGGGTCTCGAGAAAAACTGTTTTTT. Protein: CASFGKSGSREKLFF.

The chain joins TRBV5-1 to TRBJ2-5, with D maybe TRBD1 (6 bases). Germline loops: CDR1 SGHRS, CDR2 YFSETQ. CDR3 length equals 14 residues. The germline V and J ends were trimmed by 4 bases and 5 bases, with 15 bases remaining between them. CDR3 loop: CASSTGTPGETQYF. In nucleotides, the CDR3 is TGCGCCAGCAGCACCGGGACACCTGGGGAGACCCAGTACTTC. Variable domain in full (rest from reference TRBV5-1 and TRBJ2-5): KAGVTQTPRYLIKTRGQQVTLSCSPISGHRSVSWYQQTPGQGLQFLFEYFSETQRNKGNFPGRFSGRQFSNSRSEMNVSTLELGDSALYLCASSTGTPGETQYFGPGTRLLVL.

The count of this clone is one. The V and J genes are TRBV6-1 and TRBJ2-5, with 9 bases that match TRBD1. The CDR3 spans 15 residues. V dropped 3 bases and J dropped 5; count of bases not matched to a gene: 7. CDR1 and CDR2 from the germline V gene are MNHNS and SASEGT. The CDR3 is CASSDPGQGPETQYF. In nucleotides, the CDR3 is TGTGCCAGCAGTGATCCGGGACAGGGTCCGGAGACCCAGTACTTC.

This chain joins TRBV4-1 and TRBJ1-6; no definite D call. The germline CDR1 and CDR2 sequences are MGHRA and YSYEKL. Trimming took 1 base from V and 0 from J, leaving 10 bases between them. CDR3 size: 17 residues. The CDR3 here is CASSQAPDGSYNSPLHF. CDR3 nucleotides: TGCGCCAGCAGCCAAGCCCCGGACGGCTCCTATAATTCACCCCTCCACTTT.

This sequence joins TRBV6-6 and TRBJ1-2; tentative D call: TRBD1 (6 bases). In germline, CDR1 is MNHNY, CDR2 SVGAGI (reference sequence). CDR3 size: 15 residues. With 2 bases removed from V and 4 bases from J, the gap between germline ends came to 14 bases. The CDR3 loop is CASSYGGQLLYGYTF. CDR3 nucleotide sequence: TGTGCCAGCAGTTACGGTGGACAGTTGCTCTATGGCTACACCTTC.

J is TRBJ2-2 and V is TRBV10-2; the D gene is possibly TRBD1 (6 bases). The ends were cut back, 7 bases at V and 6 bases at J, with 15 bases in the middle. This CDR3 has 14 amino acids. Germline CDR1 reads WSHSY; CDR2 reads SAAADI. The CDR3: CASIPAGVAGELFF. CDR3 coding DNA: TGCGCCAGCATCCCTGCAGGGGTGGCCGGGGAGCTGTTTTTT.

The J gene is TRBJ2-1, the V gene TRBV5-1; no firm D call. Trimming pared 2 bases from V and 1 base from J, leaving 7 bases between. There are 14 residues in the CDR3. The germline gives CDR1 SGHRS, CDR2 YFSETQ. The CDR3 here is CASSFLTSYNEQFF. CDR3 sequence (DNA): TGCGCCAGCAGCTTTCTGACATCCTACAATGAGCAGTTCTTC.

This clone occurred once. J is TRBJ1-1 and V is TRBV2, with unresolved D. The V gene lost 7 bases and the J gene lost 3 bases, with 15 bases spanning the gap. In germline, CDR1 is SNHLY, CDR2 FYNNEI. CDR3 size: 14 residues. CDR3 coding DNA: TGTGCCAGCATGCCGTCCCCCGGGCACACTGAAGCTTTCTTT. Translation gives CASMPSPGHTEAFF.

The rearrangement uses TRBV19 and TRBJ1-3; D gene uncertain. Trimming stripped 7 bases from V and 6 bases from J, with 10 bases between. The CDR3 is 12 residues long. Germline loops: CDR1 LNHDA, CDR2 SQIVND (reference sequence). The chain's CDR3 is CASTSDLNTIYF. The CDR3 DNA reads TGTGCCAGTACTTCAGATCTAAACACCATATATTTT.

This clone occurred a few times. The DNA of the CDR3 is TGTGCCAGCAGCTTGTCAGGGGCCCTTAGGCCCCAGCATTTT. It encodes CASSLSGALRPQHF. The chain carries TRBV5-6 and TRBJ1-5; TRBD1 might be the D (6 bases). With 1 base removed from V and 9 bases from J, the gap between germline ends came to 14 bases. In germline, CDR1 is SGHDT, CDR2 YYEEEE. There are 14 residues in the CDR3.

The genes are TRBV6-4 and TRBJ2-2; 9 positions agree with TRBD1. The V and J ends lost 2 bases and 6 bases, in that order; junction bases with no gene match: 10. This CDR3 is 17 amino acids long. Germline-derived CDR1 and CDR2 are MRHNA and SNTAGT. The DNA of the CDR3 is TGTGCCAGCAGTGACCATTGGGGACAGGGAAACGCCGGGGAGCTGTTTTTT. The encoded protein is CASSDHWGQGNAGELFF.

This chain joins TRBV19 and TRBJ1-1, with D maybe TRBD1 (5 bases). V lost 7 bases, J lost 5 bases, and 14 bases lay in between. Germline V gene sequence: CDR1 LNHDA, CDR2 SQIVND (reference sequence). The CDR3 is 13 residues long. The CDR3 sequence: CASIRQGVTEAFF. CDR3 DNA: TGTGCCAGTATAAGGCAGGGAGTAACTGAAGCTTTCTTT.